This entry lists 5 T cell receptor beta chains sequenced from one sample in a study of shared clonotypes between healthy human individuals. Profiling relied on immunoSEQ multiplex PCR, and the TCRdb table lists in-frame clones only, not all of them. In the table there are about 610,000 clones, more than 95% of which are singletons. Sequencing was carried out using naive CD4+ T cells sorted from blood. The subset: CD45RA+ positively selected. The receptors shown here come from a woman aged 25-40 years in good health.

The V call is TRBV19, the J call TRBJ2-3, with 8 bases matching TRBD2. Germline assignment: CDR1 LNHDA and CDR2 SQIVND (reference sequence). J was trimmed by 0 bases and V by 6 bases; bases with no gene match: 11. The CDR3 loop spans 17 amino acids. The CDR3 region is CASSRFGTRFSTDTQYF. The CDR3 DNA sequence: TGTGCCAGTAGCCGCTTTGGGACTAGGTTTAGCACAGATACGCAGTATTTT. Combining the CDR3 with reference TRBV19 and TRBJ2-3 gives the whole variable domain DGGITQSPKYLFRKEGQNVTLSCEQNLNHDAMYWYRQDPGQGLRLIYYSQIVNDFQKGDIAEGYSVSREKKESFPLTVTSAQKNPTAFYLCASSRFGTRFSTDTQYFGPGTRLTVL.

The rearrangement uses TRBV5-1 and TRBJ2-7, with D maybe TRBD2 (5 bases). Per the germline V gene, CDR1 is SGHRS and CDR2 is YFSETQ. V was clipped by 2 bases and J by 7 bases, with 13 bases between them. The CDR3 is 13 residues long. For the CDR3, the DNA is TGCGCCAGCAGCTTACGGGATTTCGGGGAGCAGTACTTC. Protein: CASSLRDFGEQYF.

The chain has TRBV5-1 and TRBJ2-4; 11 nucleotides agree with TRBD2. There are 16 residues in the CDR3. The V gene end was trimmed by 4 bases and the J gene end by 8 bases; junction bases not matched to a gene: 11. CDR1 and CDR2 from the germline V gene are SGHRS and YFSETQ. The CDR3, as DNA: TGCGCCAGCAGCCCTATAGCGGGAGGGCCAACGGACATTCAGTACTTC. This gives the protein CASSPIAGGPTDIQYF.

The rearrangement joins TRBV10-3 to TRBJ2-7; TRBD2 aligns across 9 bases. The germline V gene has CDR1 ENHRY and CDR2 SYGVKD. This CDR3 region has 12 residues. J lost 2 bases, V lost 10 bases, and 3 bases had no gene match. Written as DNA, the CDR3 is TGTGCCACTAGCGGGGACCCCTACGAGCAGTACTTC. Protein: CATSGDPYEQYF.

V and J are TRBV28 and TRBJ2-1; D is unclear. Germline assignment: CDR1 MDHEN and CDR2 SYDVKM. The CDR3 has 15 residues. Trimming took 6 bases from V and 9 from J, leaving 21 bases between them. The DNA for the CDR3 is TGTGCCAGCAGCTCTCCCTATCCCCGTTCAAGTGAGCAGTTCTTC. Encoded protein: CASSSPYPRSSEQFF.